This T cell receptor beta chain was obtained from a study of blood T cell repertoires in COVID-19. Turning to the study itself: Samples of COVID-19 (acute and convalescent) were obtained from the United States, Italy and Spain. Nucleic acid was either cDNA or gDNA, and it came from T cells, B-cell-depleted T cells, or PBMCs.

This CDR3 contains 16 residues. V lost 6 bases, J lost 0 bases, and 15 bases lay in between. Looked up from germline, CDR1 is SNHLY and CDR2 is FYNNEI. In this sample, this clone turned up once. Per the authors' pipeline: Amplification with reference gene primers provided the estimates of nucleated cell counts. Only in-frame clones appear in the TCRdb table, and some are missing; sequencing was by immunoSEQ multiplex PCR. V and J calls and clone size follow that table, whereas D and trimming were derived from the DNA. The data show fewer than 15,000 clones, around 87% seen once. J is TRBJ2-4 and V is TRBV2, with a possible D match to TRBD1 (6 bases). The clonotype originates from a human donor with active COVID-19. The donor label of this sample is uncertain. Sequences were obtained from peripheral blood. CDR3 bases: TGTGCCAGCAGCCCCCTTGGACAGATAGCCAAAAACATTCAGTACTTC. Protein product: CASSPLGQIAKNIQYF.